The clone carrying this T cell receptor (beta chain) was seen once. The junction departs from the called germline gene at one end, perhaps through a read error. The data originate from a study of T cell repertoires in cytomegalovirus infection. The CDR3 runs 17 residues. From germline, CDR1 is SGHAT and CDR2 FQNNGV. TCRdb fed the reads into MiXCR, producing one record per CDR3 protein. There are around 740,000 distinct CDR3 sequences in the sample; less than 40% occur only once, and 2.5% to 3.5% lies in the top ten. This clonotype was sampled from a human donor in good health (CMV status not recorded). Some clones in this sample may be carry-over from other donors' samples. The sample was PBMCs. The chain links TRBV11-2 to TRBJ1-4, with D hard to call. The CDR3 here is CASILVGYSATNEKLFF. CDR3 DNA: TGTGCCAGCATCTTAGTGGGGTACAGTGCGACTAATGAAAAACTGTTTTTT.